Sequencing of this TCR beta chain was carried out in a study of T-cell memory formation after mild COVID-19. Overall study results and limits: Clones which contracted sat mainly in CM and EM if CD4+, and in EMRA if CD8+.

TCRdb recomputed calls from the 5' RACE reads with MiXCR, one row per CDR3 protein. The table records under 110,000 distinct CDR3 sequences, approximately 15% of them present only once. Note on this clonotype: The antigen is undetermined.

Material for sequencing was PBMCs or a T cell subset sorted from them (not recorded which). This sequence originates from an adult woman who had mild COVID-19 (a few samples of this study predate the infection). Cell type and time point are not known.

This chain's CDR3 is CASSQESEGVGELFF. The CDR3 nucleotides are TGTGCCAGCAGCCAAGAATCTGAAGGGGTCGGGGAGCTGTTTTTT. The chain joins TRBV3-1 to TRBJ2-2; a possible D gene is TRBD1 (5 bases). The germline V gene encodes CDR1 LGHDT and CDR2 YNNKEL (reference sequence). Trimming cost V 0 bases and J 7 bases, with 12 bases left between them. The CDR3 runs 15 residues.